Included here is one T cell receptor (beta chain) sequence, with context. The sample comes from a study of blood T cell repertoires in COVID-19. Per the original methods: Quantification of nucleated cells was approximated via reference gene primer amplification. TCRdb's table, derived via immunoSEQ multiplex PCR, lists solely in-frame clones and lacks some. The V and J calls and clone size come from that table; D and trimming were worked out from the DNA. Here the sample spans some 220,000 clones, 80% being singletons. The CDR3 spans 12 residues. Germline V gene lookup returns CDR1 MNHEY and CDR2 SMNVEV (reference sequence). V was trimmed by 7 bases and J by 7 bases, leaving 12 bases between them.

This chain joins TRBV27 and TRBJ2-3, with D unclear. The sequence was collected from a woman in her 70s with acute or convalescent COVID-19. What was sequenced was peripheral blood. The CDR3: CASTSDSNTQYF. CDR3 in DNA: TGTGCCAGCACGAGCGACTCTAATACGCAGTATTTT.